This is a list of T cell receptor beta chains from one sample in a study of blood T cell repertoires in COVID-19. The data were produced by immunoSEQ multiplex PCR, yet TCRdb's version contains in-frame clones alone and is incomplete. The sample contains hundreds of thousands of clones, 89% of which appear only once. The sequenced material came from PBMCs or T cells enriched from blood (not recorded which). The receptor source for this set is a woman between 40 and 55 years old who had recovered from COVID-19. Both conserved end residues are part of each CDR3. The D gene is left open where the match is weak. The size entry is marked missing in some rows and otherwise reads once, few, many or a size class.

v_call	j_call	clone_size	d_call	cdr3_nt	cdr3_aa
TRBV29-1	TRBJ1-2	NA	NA	TGCAGCGTTGAACAGGGCGCTTACTATGGCTACACCTTC	CSVEQGAYYGYTF
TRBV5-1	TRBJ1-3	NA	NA	TGCGCCAGCAGCCCGGAGCTATCCGGAAACACCATATATTTT	CASSPELSGNTIYF
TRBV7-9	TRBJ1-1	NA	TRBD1	TGTGCCAGCAGCTTAGTCCTACAGGGGACTGAAGCTTTCTTT	CASSLVLQGTEAFF
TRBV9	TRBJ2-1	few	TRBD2	TGTGCCAGCAGCATAGCGGGAAAGTACAATGAGCAGTTCTTC	CASSIAGKYNEQFF
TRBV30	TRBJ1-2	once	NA	TGTGCCTGGACGCTGGGAGTTGGCTACACCTTC	CAWTLGVGYTF
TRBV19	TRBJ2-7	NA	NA	TGTGCCAGTAGCACTCTAGGTCTCTCCTACGAGCAGTACTTC	CASSTLGLSYEQYF
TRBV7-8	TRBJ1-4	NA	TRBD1	TGTGCCAGCAGCCGAGGGGGACAGGGGGAAAAACTGTTTTTT	CASSRGGQGEKLFF
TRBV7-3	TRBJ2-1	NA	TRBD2	TGTGCCAGCAGCTTAAGACTAGCGGGAGGTCTCTCCTACAATGAGCAGTTCTTC	CASSLRLAGGLSYNEQFF
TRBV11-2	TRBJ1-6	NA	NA	TGTGCCAGCAGCTTAAGTACAGGGTGGAATTCACCCCTCCACTTT	CASSLSTGWNSPLHF
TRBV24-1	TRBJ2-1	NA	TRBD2	TGTGCCACCAGTGATTTAGGGGGTAGCGGGGGAGCCGCTGCCGGGGAGCAGTTCTTC	CATSDLGGSGGAAAGEQFF
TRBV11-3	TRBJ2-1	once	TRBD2	TGTGCCAGCAGCCTCGGTAGCGGGGGTCGAAACTCCTACAATGAGCAGTTCTTC	CASSLGSGGRNSYNEQFF
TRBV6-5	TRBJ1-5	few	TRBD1	TGTGCCAGCAGGGAGGGACAGGGTCACCAGCCCCAGCATTTT	CASREGQGHQPQHF
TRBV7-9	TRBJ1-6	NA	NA	TGTGCCAGCAGCTTAACCCCCCGAGGCTCACCCCTCCACTTT	CASSLTPRGSPLHF
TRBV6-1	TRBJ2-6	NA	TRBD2	TGTGCCAGCAGTGGTTCCGGGACTACGGGGGGGGCCAACGTCCTGACTTTC	CASSGSGTTGGANVLTF
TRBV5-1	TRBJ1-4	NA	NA	TGCGCCAGCAGCGGCAGCGGAAAACTGTTTTTT	CASSGSGKLFF
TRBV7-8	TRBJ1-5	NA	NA	TGTGCCAGCAGTTCGGACAGCAACAATCAGCCCCAGCATTTT	CASSSDSNNQPQHF
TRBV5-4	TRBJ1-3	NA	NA	TGTGCCAGCAGCCCGAAGGAGGGGTCAGTAGACACCATATATTTT	CASSPKEGSVDTIYF
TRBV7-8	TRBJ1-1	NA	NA	TGTGCCAGCAGCCGACAGGTAATAACGATGAACACTGAAGCTTTCTTT	CASSRQVITMNTEAFF
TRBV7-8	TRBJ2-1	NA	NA	TGTGCCAGCAGCCTCCGGCCTAGCACTATCTATGAGCAGTTCTTC	CASSLRPSTIYEQFF
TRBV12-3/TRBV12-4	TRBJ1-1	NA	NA	TGTGCCAGCAGCACTAACATGAACACTGAAGCTTTCTTT	CASSTNMNTEAFF
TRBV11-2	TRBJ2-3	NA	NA	TGTGCCAGCAGCTTAGATCCTTCAGATACGCAGTATTTT	CASSLDPSDTQYF
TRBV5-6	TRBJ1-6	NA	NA	TGTGCCAGCAGCTTGCCGGACAGCCAGCTTATACCCTATAATTCACCCCTCCACTTT	CASSLPDSQLIPYNSPLHF